The clone carrying this T cell receptor (beta chain) was detected only once. What it binds is not known. This specimen comes from a study of cytomegalovirus exposure and HLA in healthy donors. Study-level points and caveats: Reported results showed that the classifier diagnosed cytomegalovirus status with high specificity and sensitivity.

With 60 Vbeta and 13 Jbeta primers, the PCR was carried out. The assay was immunoSEQ multiplex PCR, and TCRdb's table has in-frame clones only and misses some. The table lists around 100,000 clones, approximately 85% of them singletons. The sequence was collected from a man aged 25 to 45 in good health and CMV-seronegative. Sequenced input: PBMCs.

The CDR3 region has the DNA TGTGCCAGCAGGCGGGTAGGGCAAGACCAGCAGTTCTTC. Protein: CASRRVGQDQQFF. The chain joins TRBV2 to TRBJ2-1; D may be TRBD2 (5 bases). V was trimmed by 6 bases and J by 11 bases, leaving 17 bases between them. CDR3 length: 13 amino acids. In germline, CDR1 is SNHLY, CDR2 FYNNEI.